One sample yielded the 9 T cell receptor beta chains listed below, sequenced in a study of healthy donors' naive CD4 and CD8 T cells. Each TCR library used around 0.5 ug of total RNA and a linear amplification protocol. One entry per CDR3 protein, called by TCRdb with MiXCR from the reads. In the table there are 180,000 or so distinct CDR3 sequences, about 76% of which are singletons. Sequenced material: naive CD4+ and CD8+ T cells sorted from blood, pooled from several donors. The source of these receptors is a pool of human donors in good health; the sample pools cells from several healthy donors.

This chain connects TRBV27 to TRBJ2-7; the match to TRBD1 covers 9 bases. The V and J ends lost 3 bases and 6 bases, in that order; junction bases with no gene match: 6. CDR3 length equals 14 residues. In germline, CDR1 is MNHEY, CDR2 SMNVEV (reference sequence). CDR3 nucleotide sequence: TGTGCCAGCAGTTTCGGACAGGGGTTGGGCGAGCAGTACTTC. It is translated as CASSFGQGLGEQYF.

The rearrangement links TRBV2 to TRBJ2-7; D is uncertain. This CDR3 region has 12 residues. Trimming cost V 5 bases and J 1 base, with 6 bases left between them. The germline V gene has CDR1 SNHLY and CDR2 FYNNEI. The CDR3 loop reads CASSPRSYEQYF. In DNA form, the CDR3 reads TGTGCCAGCAGTCCAAGGTCCTACGAGCAGTACTTC. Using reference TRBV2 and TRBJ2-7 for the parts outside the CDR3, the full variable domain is EPEVTQTPSHQVTQMGQEVILRCVPISNHLYFYWYRQILGQKVEFLVSFYNNEISEKSEIFDDQFSVERPDGSNFTLKIRSTKLEDSAMYFCASSPRSYEQYFGPGTRLTVT.

CDR3 DNA: TGTGCCATCAGTGAATCCCAGACACCAGCCTACGAGCAGTACTTC. Amino acid sequence: CAISESQTPAYEQYF. The chain uses TRBV10-3 and TRBJ2-7; D call uncertain. V lost 3 bases, J lost 2 bases, and 14 bases lay in between. Germline V gene data show CDR1 as ENHRY and CDR2 as SYGVKD. CDR3 size: 15 residues.

Written as DNA, the CDR3 is TGCAGCGTAGAGACCCTAAGTGAGCAGTTCTTC. Translation gives CSVETLSEQFF. The chain carries TRBV29-1 and TRBJ2-1; D uncertain. The CDR3 consists of 11 residues. Germline CDR1 is SQVTM and CDR2 is ANQGSEA. V lost 6 bases, J lost 9 bases, and 12 bases lay in between.

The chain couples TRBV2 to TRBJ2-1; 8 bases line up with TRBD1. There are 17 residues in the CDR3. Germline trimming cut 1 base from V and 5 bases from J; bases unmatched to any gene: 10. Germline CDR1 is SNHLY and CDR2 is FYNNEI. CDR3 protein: CASSEGLPGQENNEQFF. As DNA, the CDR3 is TGTGCCAGCAGTGAAGGTCTCCCGGGACAGGAGAACAATGAGCAGTTCTTC.

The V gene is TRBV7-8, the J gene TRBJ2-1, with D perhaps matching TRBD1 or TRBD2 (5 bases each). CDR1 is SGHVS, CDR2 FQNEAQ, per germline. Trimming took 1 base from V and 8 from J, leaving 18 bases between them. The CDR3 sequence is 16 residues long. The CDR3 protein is CASSLEGQAGGDEQFF. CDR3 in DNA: TGTGCCAGCAGCTTAGAGGGGCAGGCTGGGGGTGATGAGCAGTTCTTC.

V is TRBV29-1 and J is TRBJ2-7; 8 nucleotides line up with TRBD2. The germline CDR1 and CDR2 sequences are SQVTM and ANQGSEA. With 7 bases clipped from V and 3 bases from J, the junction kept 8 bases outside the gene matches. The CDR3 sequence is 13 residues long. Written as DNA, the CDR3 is TGCAGCGCCCAGGGACTAGAAGACTACGAGCAGTACTTC. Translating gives CSAQGLEDYEQYF.

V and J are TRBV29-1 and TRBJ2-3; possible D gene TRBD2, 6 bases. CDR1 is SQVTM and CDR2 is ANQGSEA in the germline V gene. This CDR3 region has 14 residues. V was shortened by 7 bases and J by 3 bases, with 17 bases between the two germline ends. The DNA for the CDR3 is TGCAGCGGGGGAGGCGGACGGAGTACAGATACGCAGTATTTT. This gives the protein CSGGGGRSTDTQYF.

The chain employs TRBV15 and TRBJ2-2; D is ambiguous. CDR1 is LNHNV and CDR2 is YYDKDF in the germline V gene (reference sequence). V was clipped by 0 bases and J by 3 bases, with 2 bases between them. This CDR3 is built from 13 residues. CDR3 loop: CATSREDTGELFF. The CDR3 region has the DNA TGTGCCACCAGCAGAGAGGACACCGGGGAGCTGTTTTTT.